The rows below give T cell receptor beta chains drawn from one sample of a study of blood T cell repertoires in COVID-19. This table comes from immunoSEQ multiplex PCR, and its TCRdb copy is limited to in-frame clones, with some not included. The sample shows about 79,000 clones, 85% to 90% of them seen only once. The sequenced material came from peripheral blood. The receptors were gathered from a man between 65 and 80 years old with active or convalescent COVID-19. Both conserved end residues are part of each CDR3. The order of the fields is V gene, CDR3 length, J gene, CDR3 protein.

v_gene: TRBV5-1
len: 11
j_gene: TRBJ1-1
CDR3aa: CASTGGGAAFF

v_gene: TRBV19
len: 16
j_gene: TRBJ2-7
CDR3aa: CASRRGNTGESYEQYF

v_gene: TRBV4-3
len: 17
j_gene: TRBJ2-1
CDR3aa: CASSQDPGTSANNEQFF

v_gene: TRBV7-2
len: 14
j_gene: TRBJ2-3
CDR3aa: CASSLGDRGDTQYF

v_gene: TRBV30
len: 12
j_gene: TRBJ1-6
CDR3aa: CARRTGSSPLHF

v_gene: TRBV5-8
len: 15
j_gene: TRBJ1-6
CDR3aa: CASSLGTGVGSPLHF

v_gene: TRBV9
len: 19
j_gene: TRBJ2-3
CDR3aa: CASSNSLGTSGRGGDTQYF

v_gene: TRBV5-4
len: 12
j_gene: TRBJ2-5
CDR3aa: CASSPGGETQYF

v_gene: TRBV9
len: 14
j_gene: TRBJ1-1
CDR3aa: CASSGDRLNTEAFF

v_gene: TRBV21-1
len: 14
j_gene: TRBJ2-3
CDR3aa: CAIARDYGADTQYF

v_gene: TRBV10-3
len: 13
j_gene: TRBJ2-7
CDR3aa: CAISASRDYEQYF

v_gene: TRBV4-2
len: 16
j_gene: TRBJ1-3
CDR3aa: CASAVGQGATGNTIYF

v_gene: TRBV19
len: 14
j_gene: TRBJ2-2
CDR3aa: CASSILEGTGELFF

v_gene: TRBV12-5
len: 13
j_gene: TRBJ1-1
CDR3aa: CASGLSGQPGAFF

v_gene: TRBV10-3
len: 13
j_gene: TRBJ2-5
CDR3aa: CAISRDNKETQYF

v_gene: TRBV11-2
len: 15
j_gene: TRBJ2-7
CDR3aa: CASSPGLYNSAEQYF

v_gene: TRBV11-2
len: 13
j_gene: TRBJ2-3
CDR3aa: CASSTSTLHTQYF

v_gene: TRBV29-1
len: 12
j_gene: TRBJ2-5
CDR3aa: CSVADSQETQYF

v_gene: TRBV27
len: 14
j_gene: TRBJ2-2
CDR3aa: CASGGLANTGELFF

v_gene: TRBV27
len: 16
j_gene: TRBJ1-6
CDR3aa: CASRPRWTGNNSPLHF

v_gene: TRBV6-5
len: 14
j_gene: TRBJ2-7
CDR3aa: CASSIQGIRDEQYF

v_gene: TRBV5-1
len: 14
j_gene: TRBJ2-3
CDR3aa: CASRRRQGADTQYF

v_gene: TRBV7-9
len: 14
j_gene: TRBJ2-3
CDR3aa: CASSFSGVTDTQYF

v_gene: TRBV28
len: 13
j_gene: TRBJ1-4
CDR3aa: CASSWREAEKLFF

v_gene: TRBV5-1
len: 16
j_gene: TRBJ2-5
CDR3aa: CASSLSAGGIQETQYF

v_gene: TRBV28
len: 12
j_gene: TRBJ1-1
CDR3aa: CASLGAGTEAFF

v_gene: TRBV5-1
len: 13
j_gene: TRBJ2-7
CDR3aa: CASSFGQTYEQYF

v_gene: TRBV27
len: 18
j_gene: TRBJ1-4
CDR3aa: CASSLFGGRQSTNEKLFF

v_gene: TRBV2
len: 13
j_gene: TRBJ2-5
CDR3aa: CASRLEQGGTQYF

v_gene: TRBV28
len: 14
j_gene: TRBJ1-5
CDR3aa: CASSLNGGNQPQHF

v_gene: TRBV24-1
len: 15
j_gene: TRBJ2-7
CDR3aa: CATTRRDNLSYEQYF

v_gene: TRBV29-1
len: 13
j_gene: TRBJ2-5
CDR3aa: CSVAGTASLTQYF

v_gene: TRBV21-1
len: 14
j_gene: TRBJ1-1
CDR3aa: CASSKADRVGRAFF

v_gene: TRBV7-2
len: 16
j_gene: TRBJ1-1
CDR3aa: CASSFGGQGANTEAFF

v_gene: TRBV6-1
len: 16
j_gene: TRBJ1-1
CDR3aa: CASSELPNSMNTEAFF

v_gene: TRBV6-6
len: 15
j_gene: TRBJ1-5
CDR3aa: CASSLNQGAGQPQHF

v_gene: TRBV5-1
len: 15
j_gene: TRBJ1-2
CDR3aa: CASRDPDRGIYGYTF

v_gene: TRBV2
len: 15
j_gene: TRBJ2-3
CDR3aa: CASSSGTGSTDTQYF

v_gene: TRBV9
len: 14
j_gene: TRBJ2-7
CDR3aa: CASSVGGRPYEQYF

v_gene: TRBV19
len: 16
j_gene: TRBJ2-1
CDR3aa: CASRFTDDRGYNEQFF

v_gene: TRBV28
len: 13
j_gene: TRBJ2-1
CDR3aa: CASSSGTSTEQFF

v_gene: TRBV9
len: 13
j_gene: TRBJ1-1
CDR3aa: CASSGARATEAFF

v_gene: TRBV21-1
len: 15
j_gene: TRBJ1-1
CDR3aa: CASSSKHRGLTEAFF

v_gene: TRBV4-2
len: 12
j_gene: TRBJ2-3
CDR3aa: CASSPGGVLQYF

v_gene: TRBV5-8
len: 16
j_gene: TRBJ1-5
CDR3aa: CASALGNRAFNQPQHF

v_gene: TRBV5-4
len: 14
j_gene: TRBJ1-3
CDR3aa: CASSPGLSGNTIYF

v_gene: TRBV6-5
len: 13
j_gene: TRBJ1-2
CDR3aa: CASSSGIDYGYTF

v_gene: TRBV5-1
len: 14
j_gene: TRBJ2-7
CDR3aa: CASSSGQGSYEQYF

v_gene: TRBV20-1
len: 11
j_gene: TRBJ1-2
CDR3aa: CSAYVVNGYTF

v_gene: TRBV5-1
len: 18
j_gene: TRBJ2-5
CDR3aa: CASSLVRARTGASETQYF

v_gene: TRBV6-5
len: 11
j_gene: TRBJ2-7
CDR3aa: CASSYGREQYF

v_gene: TRBV19
len: 14
j_gene: TRBJ1-2
CDR3aa: CASRRTGANYGYTF

v_gene: TRBV6-1
len: 16
j_gene: TRBJ2-6
CDR3aa: CASSEALGPGANVLTF

v_gene: TRBV19
len: 14
j_gene: TRBJ1-1
CDR3aa: CASSIDRGRTEAFF

v_gene: TRBV5-4
len: 13
j_gene: TRBJ1-2
CDR3aa: CASSLEQVQGYTF

v_gene: TRBV5-1
len: 14
j_gene: TRBJ1-1
CDR3aa: CASSKDRGDAEAFF

v_gene: TRBV29-1
len: 12
j_gene: TRBJ1-1
CDR3aa: CSVAGTNTEAFF

v_gene: TRBV3-1/TRBV3-2
len: 16
j_gene: TRBJ2-5
CDR3aa: CASSQELAGGQETQYF

v_gene: TRBV11-2
len: 13
j_gene: TRBJ1-6
CDR3aa: CASSLDSGLTLHF

v_gene: TRBV6-1
len: 14
j_gene: TRBJ1-1
CDR3aa: CASSEGQWNTEAFF